These 9 T cell receptor beta chains came from one sample sequenced in a study of low-dose radiotherapy and immunotherapy resistance in tumors. TCRs underwent approximately 20 PCR cycles of amplification with a constant-region primer and V-primer adapter. Using its own MiXCR run on the reads, TCRdb lists one record per CDR3 protein. The sample shows approximately 52,000 distinct CDR3 sequences, around 34% of them seen only once. Sample time point: after trial treatment. Regarding treatment: LDRT plus nivolumab, ipilimumab, low-dose cyclophosphamide and aspirin (RACIN trial). The sequenced sample was PBMCs, obtained after low-dose radiotherapy plus immunotherapy. The receptors derive from a male donor with rectosigmoid adenocarcinoma.

The chain combines TRBV2 with TRBJ2-6; D gene uncertain. The CDR3 totals 15 residues. Trimming took 10 bases from V and 0 from J, leaving 13 bases between them. CDR1 is SNHLY and CDR2 is FYNNEI in the germline V gene. This CDR3 is CATTITASGANVLTF. The DNA of the CDR3 is TGTGCCACCACAATAACAGCCTCTGGGGCCAACGTCCTGACTTTC.

As concerns this clonotype: This likely reflects a read error, since a far larger clone is one base away. The chain recombines TRBV28 with TRBJ2-1; D may be TRBD2 (7 bases). In germline, CDR1 is MDHEN, CDR2 SYDVKM. The CDR3 runs 13 residues. Trimming shortened V by 3 bases and J by 10 bases, and 13 bases separated the two germline ends. CDR3 sequence (DNA): TGTGCCAGCAGTTTGTCGGGGGGCAACGAGCAGTTCTTC. Translation gives CASSLSGGNEQFF.

This clonotype has more than one count but fewer than ten. The V and J genes are TRBV5-6 and TRBJ2-5; 9 positions match TRBD1. The CDR3 is 17 residues long. Germline V CDR1 and CDR2: SGHDT, YYEEEE. The trim removed 0 bases at V and 2 bases at J, leaving 8 bases unmatched. CDR3 DNA: TGTGCCAGCAGCTTGGTTGTTGGGACAGGGAGGCAAGAGACCCAGTACTTC. Translation: CASSLVVGTGRQETQYF. Combining the CDR3 with reference TRBV5-6 and TRBJ2-5 gives the whole variable domain DAGVTQSPTHLIKTRGQQVTLRCSPKSGHDTVSWYQQALGQGPQFIFQYYEEEERQRGNFPDRFSGHQFPNYSSELNVNALLLGDSALYLCASSLVVGTGRQETQYFGPGTRLLVL.

The chain employs TRBV5-5 and TRBJ1-1; D possibly corresponds to TRBD1 (5 bases). The germline V and J ends were trimmed by 4 bases and 1 base, with 11 bases remaining between them. This CDR3 comprises 14 residues. Germline loops: CDR1 SGHKS, CDR2 YYEKEE (reference sequence). The chain's CDR3 is CASSRGQKNTEAFF. In DNA, the CDR3 is TGTGCCAGCAGCCGAGGACAAAAGAACACTGAAGCTTTCTTT. The entire variable domain, with the rest obtained from reference TRBV5-5 and TRBJ1-1, is as follows: DAGVTQSPTHLIKTRGQQVTLRCSPISGHKSVSWYQQVLGQGPQFIFQYYEKEERGRGNFPDRFSARQFPNYSSELNVNALLLGDSALYLCASSRGQKNTEAFFGQGTRLTVV.

This rearrangement joins TRBV5-1 to TRBJ1-1, with D maybe TRBD1 (5 bases). The V end was cut by 4 bases, the J end by 1 base, with 11 bases between. Germline CDR1 SGHRS, CDR2 YFSETQ. There are 14 residues in the CDR3. The CDR3: CASSNGQPNTEAFF. CDR3 in DNA: TGCGCCAGCAGCAACGGACAACCGAACACTGAAGCTTTCTTT.

The chain has TRBV6-8 and TRBJ2-2; D is uncertain. Germline lookup yields CDR1 MNHGY and CDR2 SAAAGT. The CDR3 length is 16 residues. Deletions cut 6 bases from V and 0 bases from J, with 14 bases between. Written as DNA, the CDR3 is TGTGCCAGCAGACCCGGACGCGTAACGAACACCGGGGAGCTGTTTTTT. As protein: CASRPGRVTNTGELFF.

With respect to this clonotype: A far larger clone lies a single base away; this is likely a read error. The chain uses TRBV28 and TRBJ2-7; no firm D call. The CDR3 length is 13 residues. V was trimmed by 7 bases and J by 7 bases, leaving 17 bases between them. CDR1 and CDR2 (germline): MDHEN, SYDVKM. The CDR3 DNA follows: TGTGCCAGCACTAAGGCCCCTTACAATGAGCAGTACTTC. Its translation is CASTKAPYNEQYF.

The chain combines TRBV5-1 with TRBJ2-7; 8 bases are shared with TRBD2. The germline CDR1 and CDR2 sequences are SGHRS and YFSETQ. The CDR3 is made up of 15 amino acids. V shed 4 bases and J 5 bases; nucleotides not matched to a gene: 11. The CDR3 protein is CASSPGGGMRNEQYF. CDR3 nucleotide sequence: TGCGCCAGCAGCCCCGGGGGGGGTATGAGAAACGAGCAGTACTTC.

This clonotype was found many times. The V and J genes are TRBV6-2 or TRBV6-3 and TRBJ2-5; D may be TRBD1 or TRBD2 (5 bases each). Germline assignment: CDR1 MNHEY and CDR2 SVGEGT. The CDR3 totals 14 residues. V shed 8 bases and J shed 5 bases, with 18 bases lying between them. The DNA for the CDR3 is TGTGCCAGCTTTATTAAAAGGGGAGCGGAGACCCAGTACTTC. Protein product: CASFIKRGAETQYF.